This TCR beta chain emerged from a study of monozygotic twins with inflammatory bowel disease (dated by TCRdb to the late 2010s). Study-level background: The full study comprised around 28 monozygotic twin pairs: nine German pairs (four IBD-concordant, five IBD-discordant) and 19 IBD-discordant Danish pairs. Disease-associated traits were sought mainly through comparisons between IBD patients and their genetically identical healthy co-twins within discordant pairs. Each individual had, on average, about 151 000 unique TCRalpha sequences and 181 000 unique TCRbeta sequences available for analysis.

Broad study findings and their caveats: Distinction between different T cell subtypes could not be achieved in the analysis. Differing immunosuppressive treatments among patients may have added background noise and inter-individual variability to the repertoires. Compared with healthy twins, IBD patients shared fewer clonotypes with other individuals, and the difference was most pronounced in patients with signs of disease activity. Measured by the inverse Simpson index, TCRbeta repertoire diversity was lower in IBD patients than in their healthy co-twins. Concordant and discordant twins showed no difference in repertoire similarity, possibly because of limited statistical power. No single strong signal or clonotype linked to IBD turned up in the results, so the idea that one exists was not supported.

Receptor libraries were prepared by 5' RACE. For each TCR library, 3,000 to 3,500 ng of total RNA was used. For each sample, cDNA synthesis with SMARTScribe reverse transcriptase was split into eight separate reactions. During cDNA synthesis, template switching was used to introduce unique molecular identifiers that contained a 6-nucleotide sample barcode. Two nested PCRs of approximately 16 and 10 cycles amplified the TCRalpha and TCRbeta cDNA, and bead purification followed each PCR. Before amplification, cDNA was treated with uracil DNA-glycosylase and purified using the QIAquick PCR purification kit. The second PCR was the step at which Illumina TruSeq-compatible adapters and sample-specific barcodes were added. TapeStation and Qubit were used to check library quality and concentration, and roughly 5 ng of each library went into the pool. Pooled libraries were sequenced on an Illumina HiSeq2500 single-index Rapid Run with 2 x 100 bp reads and custom sequencing primers. Processing in the source paper ran as follows. PCR and sequencing errors were corrected by UMI-based consensus assembly using MiGEC version 1.2.6. MiXCR version 2.1.1 was used to carry out V(D)J alignment, clonotype assembly and CDR3 extraction. To normalise gene usage, clonotype sharing and MAIT/NKT TCR abundance, the analysis used the top 1000, 10 000 and 20 000 clonotypes per sample. After downsampling to 27 000 UMIs, diversity was calculated as the inverse Simpson index using the vegan R package. Statistical testing used paired Mann-Whitney U tests on the discordant twin pairs and applied Benjamini-Hochberg correction for multiple testing. TCRdb reprocessed the sequencing reads and holds a single record per CDR3 protein sequence, with no DNA. The V and J calls here are based on TCRdb, not the publication. The table kept for this sample lists about 330,000 distinct CDR3 sequences. The ten largest clones represent approximately 2% of the sample.

From each donor, an approximately 2.5 ml peripheral blood sample was drawn into PAXgene tubes and stored at -80 degrees C. Without any T cell sorting, total RNA was extracted from whole blood using the PAXgene blood miRNA kit on an automated QIAcube. Peripheral blood from monozygotic twin pairs, either concordant or discordant for inflammatory bowel disease, underwent deep TCRalpha and TCRbeta repertoire profiling that used unique molecular barcoding. Smoking habits were recorded for all twin pairs, and each individual was classified as a current, former or never smoker. Turning to this clonotype: Its cognate antigen has yet to be identified.

From the cysteine up to the phenylalanine, the CDR3 has a length of 13 residues. Nucleotide data are not available. CDR1 and CDR2 are drawn from the germline V gene: SGHDT, YYEEEE. The TCR sequence derives from a human donor with ulcerative colitis or Crohn's disease, or a healthy co-twin of an affected twin (not recorded which). The receptor chain draws on TRBV5-6 and TRBJ2-7; the TCRdb call, TRBD1, lacks DNA for checking. Sequenced: blood. The CDR3 region reads CASSPGYGYEQYF.